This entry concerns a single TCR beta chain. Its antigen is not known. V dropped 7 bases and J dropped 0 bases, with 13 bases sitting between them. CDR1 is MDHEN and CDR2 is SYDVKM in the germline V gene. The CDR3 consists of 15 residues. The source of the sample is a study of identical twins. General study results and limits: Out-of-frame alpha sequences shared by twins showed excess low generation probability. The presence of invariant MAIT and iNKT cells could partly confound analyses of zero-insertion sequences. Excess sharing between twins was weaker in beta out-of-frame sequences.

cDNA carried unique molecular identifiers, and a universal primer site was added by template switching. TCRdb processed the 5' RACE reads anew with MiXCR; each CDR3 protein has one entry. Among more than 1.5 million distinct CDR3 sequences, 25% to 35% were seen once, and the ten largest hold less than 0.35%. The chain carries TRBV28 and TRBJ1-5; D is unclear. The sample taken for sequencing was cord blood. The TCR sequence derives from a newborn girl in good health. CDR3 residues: CASTSDEYSNQPQHF. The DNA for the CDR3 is TGTGCCAGCACCTCGGACGAGTATAGCAATCAGCCCCAGCATTTT.